The clone carrying this T cell receptor beta chain was observed a few times. TCRdb re-derived calls from the RT-PCR reads in MiXCR, one entry per CDR3 protein. The table includes some 600,000 distinct CDR3 sequences, around 13% detected once. The sample is drawn from a study of response to subunit inactivated influenza vaccine. This clonotype was obtained from a man in his forties or fifties who received an inactivated influenza vaccine. This specimen was PBMCs from blood, taken roughly 2 weeks before vaccination.

The CDR3 is CASSTLPGFTGELFF. The DNA of the CDR3 is TGTGCCAGTAGTACCCTTCCGGGGTTCACCGGGGAGCTGTTTTTT. V and J are TRBV19 and TRBJ2-2, with D perhaps matching TRBD2 (5 bases). The CDR3 loop spans 15 amino acids. With 4 bases removed from V and 4 bases from J, the gap between germline ends came to 13 bases. Germline assignment: CDR1 LNHDA and CDR2 SQIVND (reference sequence).